These 8 T cell receptor beta chains were all obtained from the same sample, sequenced in a study of blood T cell repertoires in COVID-19. Clones were read by immunoSEQ multiplex PCR, and TCRdb kept only the in-frame ones, dropping some. The profile shows fewer than 300,000 clones, roughly 90% of them singletons. The sample comprised peripheral blood. Every receptor here comes from a woman in her 30s with acute or convalescent COVID-19.

This chain uses TRBV7-8 with TRBJ2-7; 9 bases map to TRBD1. This CDR3 has 13 residues. The V gene's germline CDR1 is SGHVS and CDR2 FQNEAQ. The V gene end was trimmed by 5 bases and the J gene end by 3 bases; junction bases not matched to a gene: 2. For the CDR3, the DNA is TGTGCCAGCAGCCTGGACAGGGGCTACGAGCAGTACTTC. This translates into CASSLDRGYEQYF.

The chain recombines TRBV25-1 with TRBJ1-1; 7 bases align to TRBD1. The germline CDR1 and CDR2 sequences are MGHDK and SYGVNS. V lost 4 bases, J lost 0 bases, and 11 bases stayed unmatched. The CDR3 covers 17 residues. DNA of the CDR3: TGTGCCAGCAGTGGTCTGGACAGGTTCCTCCTGAACACTGAAGCTTTCTTT. Protein sequence: CASSGLDRFLLNTEAFF.

The chain carries TRBV29-1 and TRBJ2-3; TRBD2 agrees at 16 bases. The CDR3 loop spans 17 amino acids. V dropped 5 bases and J dropped 4; count of bases not matched to a gene: 9. Germline lookup yields CDR1 SQVTM and CDR2 ANQGSEA. The CDR3 loop is CSVMGLAGGRVADTQYF. The CDR3 DNA sequence: TGCAGCGTTATGGGACTAGCGGGAGGGAGAGTGGCAGATACGCAGTATTTT.

This chain connects TRBV11-3 to TRBJ2-7, with 9 bases that match TRBD2. CDR1 is SGHNT, CDR2 YENEEA, per germline. The CDR3 consists of 14 residues. The ends lost 5 bases at V and 3 bases at J; junction bases unmatched: 5. The CDR3 DNA follows: TGTGCCAGCAGCCACGGGACTAGCATCTACGAGCAGTACTTC. Amino acids: CASSHGTSIYEQYF.

The chain joins TRBV9 to TRBJ1-6; TRBD1 agrees at 7 bases. The ends lost 3 bases at V and 10 bases at J; junction bases unmatched: 16. The CDR3 extends over 17 amino acids. Germline-derived CDR1 and CDR2 are SGDLS and YYNGEE. The CDR3 region has the DNA TGTGCCAGCAGCGCCCACTGGGACAAGCCAGGGGGATCACCCCTCCACTTT. Encoded protein: CASSAHWDKPGGSPLHF.

V is TRBV24-1 and J is TRBJ2-1; TRBD2 matches 14 bases. Germline V lookup: CDR1 KGHDR, CDR2 SFDVKD. The V gene end was trimmed by 3 bases and the J gene end by 10 bases; junction bases not matched to a gene: 10. The CDR3 contains 17 residues. The CDR3 protein is CATSDLGGTSGRLEQFF. The CDR3 DNA reads as TGTGCCACCAGTGATCTTGGAGGGACTAGCGGGAGACTCGAGCAGTTCTTC.

This clone is a singleton in its sample. This chain links TRBV5-4 with TRBJ2-1; D possibly corresponds to TRBD2 (5 bases). The CDR3 is 13 residues long. Trimming took off 0 bases at V and 6 bases at J, with 7 bases between the two ends. Germline-derived CDR1 and CDR2 are SGHNT and YYREEE (reference sequence). CDR3 sequence (DNA): TGTGCCAGCAGCTTGGGGGAGACCAATGAGCAGTTCTTC. It specifies CASSLGETNEQFF.

DNA for the CDR3: TGTGCCAGCTCTTGGCAGGATAATTCACCCCTCCACTTT. This gives the protein CASSWQDNSPLHF. The J gene is TRBJ1-6, the V gene TRBV6-5; D gene ambiguous. The V gene lost 8 bases and the J gene lost 5 bases, with 10 bases spanning the gap. Germline values: CDR1 MNHEY, CDR2 SVGAGI. This CDR3 is 13 amino acids long.